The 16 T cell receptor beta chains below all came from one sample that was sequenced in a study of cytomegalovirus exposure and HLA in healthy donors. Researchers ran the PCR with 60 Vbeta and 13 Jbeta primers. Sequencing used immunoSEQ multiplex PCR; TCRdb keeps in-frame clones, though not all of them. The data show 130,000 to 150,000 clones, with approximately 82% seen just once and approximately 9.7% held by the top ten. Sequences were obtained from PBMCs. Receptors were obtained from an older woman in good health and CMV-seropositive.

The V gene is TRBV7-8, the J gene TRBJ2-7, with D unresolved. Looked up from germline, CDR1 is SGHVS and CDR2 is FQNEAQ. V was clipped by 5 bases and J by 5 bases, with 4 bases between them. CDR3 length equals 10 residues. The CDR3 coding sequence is TGTGCCAGCAGCCCAAACGAGCAGTACTTC. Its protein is CASSPNEQYF. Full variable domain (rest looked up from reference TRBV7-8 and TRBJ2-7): GAGVSQSPRYKVAKRGQDVALRCDPISGHVSLFWYQQALGQGPEFLTYFQNEAQLDKSGLPSDRFFAERPEGSVSTLKIQRTQQEDSAVYLCASSPNEQYFGPGTRLTVT.

The CDR3 DNA reads as TGTGCCAGCAGGGCCACAGGGGACAGAGCTTACAATGAGCAGTTCTTC. Protein sequence: CASRATGDRAYNEQFF. V is TRBV6-6 and J is TRBJ2-1, with TRBD1 identical over 7 bases. Trimming removed 6 bases from V and 4 bases from J; junction bases left unmatched: 12. The CDR3 has 16 amino acids. Per the germline V gene, CDR1 is MNHNY and CDR2 is SVGAGI (reference sequence).

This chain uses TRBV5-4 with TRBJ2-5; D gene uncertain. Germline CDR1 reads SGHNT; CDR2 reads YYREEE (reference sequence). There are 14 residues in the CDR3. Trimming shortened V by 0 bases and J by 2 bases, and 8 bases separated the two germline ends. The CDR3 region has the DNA TGTGCCAGCAGCTTGGCAAGCAGGCAAGAGACCCAGTACTTC. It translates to CASSLASRQETQYF.

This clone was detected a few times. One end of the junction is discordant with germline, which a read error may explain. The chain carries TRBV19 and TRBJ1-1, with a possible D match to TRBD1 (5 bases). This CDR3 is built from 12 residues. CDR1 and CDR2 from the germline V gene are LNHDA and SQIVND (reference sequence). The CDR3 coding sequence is TGTGCCAGTAGTCCTCATTACAGGATACTGCTCTTT. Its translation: CASSPHYRILLF.

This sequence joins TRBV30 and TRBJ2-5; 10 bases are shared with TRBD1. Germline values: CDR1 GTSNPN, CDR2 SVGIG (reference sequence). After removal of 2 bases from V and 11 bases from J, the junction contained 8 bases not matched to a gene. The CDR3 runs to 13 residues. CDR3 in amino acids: CAWSRQGAGEQYF. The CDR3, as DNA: TGTGCCTGGAGTCGACAGGGGGCGGGGGAGCAGTACTTC.

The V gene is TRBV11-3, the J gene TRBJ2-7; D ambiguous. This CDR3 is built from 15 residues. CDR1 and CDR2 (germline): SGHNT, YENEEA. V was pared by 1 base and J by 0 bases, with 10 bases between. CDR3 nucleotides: TGTGCCAGCAGCTTAGGTCTGAGTAACTCCTACGAGCAGTACTTC. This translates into CASSLGLSNSYEQYF. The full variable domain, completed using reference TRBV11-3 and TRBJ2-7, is EAGVVQSPRYKIIEKKQPVAFWCNPISGHNTLYWYLQNLGQGPELLIRYENEEAVDDSQLPKDRFSAERLKGVDSTLKIQPAELGDSAVYLCASSLGLSNSYEQYFGPGTRLTVT.

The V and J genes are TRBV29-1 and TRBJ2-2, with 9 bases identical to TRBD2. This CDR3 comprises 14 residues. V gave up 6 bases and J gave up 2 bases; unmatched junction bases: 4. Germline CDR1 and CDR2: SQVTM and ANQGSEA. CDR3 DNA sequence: TGCAGCGTCCTAGCGGGACCTAACACCGGGGAGCTGTTTTTT. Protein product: CSVLAGPNTGELFF.

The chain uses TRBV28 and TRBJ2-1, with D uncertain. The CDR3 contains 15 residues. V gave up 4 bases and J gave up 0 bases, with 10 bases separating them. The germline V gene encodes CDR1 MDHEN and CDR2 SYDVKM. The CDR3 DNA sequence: TGTGCCAGCAGTTGGGTACAGAGCTCCTACAATGAGCAGTTCTTC. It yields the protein CASSWVQSSYNEQFF.

In nucleotides, the CDR3 is TGTGCCAGCAGCCTACTGACTAGCGATAACATTCAGTACTTC. Amino acid sequence: CASSLLTSDNIQYF. V is TRBV7-2 and J is TRBJ2-4; 8 nucleotides match TRBD2. This CDR3 contains 14 residues. From germline, CDR1 is SGHTA and CDR2 FQGNSA. The V and J ends lost 5 bases and 7 bases, in that order; junction bases with no gene match: 7.

Here the CDR3 reads CASSLQEGNQPQHF. Here the CDR3 DNA reads TGTGCCAGTAGTCTACAGGAAGGTAATCAGCCCCAGCATTTT. This chain connects TRBV19 to TRBJ1-5; a weak D match, TRBD1 (5 bases). Germline assignment: CDR1 LNHDA and CDR2 SQIVND (reference sequence). The CDR3 runs to 14 residues. The V end was cut by 5 bases, the J end by 4 bases, with 12 bases between.

CDR3 region: CASAVDRDSSYGYTF. The CDR3 nucleotides read TGCGCCAGCGCCGTTGACCGGGACAGCAGCTATGGCTACACCTTC. This chain connects TRBV5-1 to TRBJ1-2; 7 nucleotides match TRBD1. The germline CDR1 and CDR2 sequences are SGHRS and YFSETQ. The CDR3 length is 15 residues. J lost 4 bases, V lost 7 bases, and 13 bases had no gene match.

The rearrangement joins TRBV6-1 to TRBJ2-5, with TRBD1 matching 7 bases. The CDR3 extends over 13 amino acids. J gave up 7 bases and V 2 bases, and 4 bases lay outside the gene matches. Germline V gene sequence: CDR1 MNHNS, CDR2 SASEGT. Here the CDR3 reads CASSENRGTTQYF. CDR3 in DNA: TGTGCCAGCAGTGAAAACAGGGGCACGACCCAGTACTTC.

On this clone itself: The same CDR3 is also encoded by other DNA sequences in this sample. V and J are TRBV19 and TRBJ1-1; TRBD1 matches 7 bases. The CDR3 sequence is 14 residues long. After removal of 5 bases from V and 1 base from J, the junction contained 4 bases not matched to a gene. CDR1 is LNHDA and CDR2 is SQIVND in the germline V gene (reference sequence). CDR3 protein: CASSPRQGNTEAFF. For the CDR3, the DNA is TGTGCCAGTAGTCCGCGACAGGGGAACACTGAAGCTTTCTTT.

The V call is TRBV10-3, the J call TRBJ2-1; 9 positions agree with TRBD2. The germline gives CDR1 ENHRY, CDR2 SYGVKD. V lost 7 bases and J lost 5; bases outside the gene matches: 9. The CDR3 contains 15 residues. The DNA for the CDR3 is TGTGCCATCACCCGTCTAGCGGGAAGAAACAATGAGCAGTTCTTC. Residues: CAITRLAGRNNEQFF.

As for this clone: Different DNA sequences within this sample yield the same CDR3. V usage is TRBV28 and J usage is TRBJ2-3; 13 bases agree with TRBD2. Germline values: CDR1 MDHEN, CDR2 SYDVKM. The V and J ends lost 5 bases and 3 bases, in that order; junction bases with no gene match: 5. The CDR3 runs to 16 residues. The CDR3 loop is CASSPRTSGSTDTQYF. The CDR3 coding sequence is TGTGCCAGCAGTCCGCGGACTAGCGGGAGTACAGATACGCAGTATTTT. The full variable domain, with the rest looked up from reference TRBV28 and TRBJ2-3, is DVKVTQSSRYLVKRTGEKVFLECVQDMDHENMFWYRQDPGLGLRLIYFSYDVKMKEKGDIPEGYSVSREKKERFSLILESASTNQTSMYLCASSPRTSGSTDTQYFGPGTRLTVL.

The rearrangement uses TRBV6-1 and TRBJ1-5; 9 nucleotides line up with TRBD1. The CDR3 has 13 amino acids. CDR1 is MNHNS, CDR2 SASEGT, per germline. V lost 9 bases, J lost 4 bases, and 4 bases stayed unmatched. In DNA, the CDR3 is TGTGCCAGAGGGACAGGGTGGAATCAGCCCCAGCATTTT. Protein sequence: CARGTGWNQPQHF.